The 5 T cell receptor beta chains listed next were all sequenced from one sample in a study of cytomegalovirus exposure and HLA in healthy donors. The PCR ran on 60 Vbeta and 13 Jbeta primers. The method was immunoSEQ multiplex PCR; TCRdb's version includes in-frame clones alone and lacks a portion of them. The sample lists about 230,000 clones, almost 85% occurring once. Input material: PBMCs. The receptors were gathered from a woman aged 40 to 50 in good health and CMV-seronegative.

This chain connects TRBV19 to TRBJ2-1, with TRBD2 matching 7 bases. The CDR3 contains 15 residues. Germline trimming cut 5 bases from V and 6 bases from J; bases unmatched to any gene: 10. Germline V lookup: CDR1 LNHDA, CDR2 SQIVND (reference sequence). CDR3 in DNA: TGTGCCAGTAGTCTGACTAGCCGGGACCCCAATGAGCAGTTCTTC. Its translation: CASSLTSRDPNEQFF.

The chain employs TRBV4-1 and TRBJ2-1; D might be TRBD2 (6 bases). The CDR3 runs 16 residues. V was shortened by 0 bases and J by 9 bases, with 18 bases between the two germline ends. The germline V gene encodes CDR1 MGHRA and CDR2 YSYEKL. The chain's CDR3 is CASSQERRSNGGEQFF. The DNA for the CDR3 is TGCGCCAGCAGCCAAGAAAGGAGGAGCAACGGGGGTGAGCAGTTCTTC.

This rearrangement joins TRBV6-5 to TRBJ2-7; 10 bases align to TRBD2. V trimming: 7 bases; J trimming: 1 base; junction bases outside the gene matches: 4. CDR1 and CDR2 from the germline V gene are MNHEY and SVGAGI. The CDR3 has 14 residues. The CDR3 loop is CASKRTSGSYEQYF. The CDR3 DNA reads TGTGCCAGCAAAAGGACTAGCGGATCCTACGAGCAGTACTTC.

This rearrangement joins TRBV7-2 to TRBJ2-7; 7 bases fit TRBD1. J gave up 0 bases and V 5 bases, and 4 bases lay outside the gene matches. CDR3 size: 14 residues. Germline lookup yields CDR1 SGHTA and CDR2 FQGNSA. The CDR3 DNA sequence: TGTGCCAGCAGCCCGGACAGGAACTCCTACGAGCAGTACTTC. This sequence encodes CASSPDRNSYEQYF.

V and J are TRBV10-3 and TRBJ1-1; 8 bases are shared with TRBD1. Germline CDR1 ENHRY, CDR2 SYGVKD. The junction had 6 bases not matched to a gene; V was cut back by 3 bases and J by 6 bases. This CDR3 comprises 14 residues. CDR3 nucleotides: TGTGCCATCAGTGATCAGGGGGCGAGTTCTGAAGCTTTCTTT. Encoded protein: CAISDQGASSEAFF.